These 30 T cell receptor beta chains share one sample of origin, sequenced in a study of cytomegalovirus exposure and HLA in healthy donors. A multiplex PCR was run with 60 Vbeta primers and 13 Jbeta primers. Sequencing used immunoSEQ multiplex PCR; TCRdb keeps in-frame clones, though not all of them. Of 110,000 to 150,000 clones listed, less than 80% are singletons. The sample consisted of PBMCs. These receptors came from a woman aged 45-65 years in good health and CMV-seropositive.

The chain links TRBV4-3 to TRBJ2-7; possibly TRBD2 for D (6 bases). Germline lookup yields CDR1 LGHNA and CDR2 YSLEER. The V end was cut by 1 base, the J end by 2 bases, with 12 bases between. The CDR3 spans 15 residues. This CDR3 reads CASSQGLDTTYEQYF. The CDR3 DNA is TGCGCCAGCAGCCAAGGACTAGATACTACCTACGAGCAGTACTTC.

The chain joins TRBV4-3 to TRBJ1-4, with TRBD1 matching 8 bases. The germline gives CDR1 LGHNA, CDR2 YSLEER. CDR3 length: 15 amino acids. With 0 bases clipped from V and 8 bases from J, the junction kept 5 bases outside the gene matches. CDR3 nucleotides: TGCGCCAGCAGCCAAGAATGGACAGGGTGGGAAAAACTGTTTTTT. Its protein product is CASSQEWTGWEKLFF.

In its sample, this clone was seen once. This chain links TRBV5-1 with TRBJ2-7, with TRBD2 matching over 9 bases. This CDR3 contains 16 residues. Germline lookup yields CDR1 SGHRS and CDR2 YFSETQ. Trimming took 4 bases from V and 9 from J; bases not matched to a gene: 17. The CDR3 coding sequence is TGCGCCAGCAGCCCAGCTGAGGCGCGGGGGGGGGAAACGCAGTACTTC. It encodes CASSPAEARGGETQYF.

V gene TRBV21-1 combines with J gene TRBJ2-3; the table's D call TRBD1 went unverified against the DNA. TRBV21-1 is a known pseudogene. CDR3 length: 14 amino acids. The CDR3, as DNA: TGTGCCTGCCCCCAGGACAGGGGGCTAGGTACGCAGTATTTT. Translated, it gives CACPQDRGLGTQYF.

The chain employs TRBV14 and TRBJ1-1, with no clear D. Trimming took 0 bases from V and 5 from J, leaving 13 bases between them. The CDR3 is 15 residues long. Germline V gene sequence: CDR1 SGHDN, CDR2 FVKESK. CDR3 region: CASSQDFRGSTEAFF. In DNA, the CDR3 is TGTGCCAGCAGCCAAGATTTTCGCGGGAGTACTGAAGCTTTCTTT.

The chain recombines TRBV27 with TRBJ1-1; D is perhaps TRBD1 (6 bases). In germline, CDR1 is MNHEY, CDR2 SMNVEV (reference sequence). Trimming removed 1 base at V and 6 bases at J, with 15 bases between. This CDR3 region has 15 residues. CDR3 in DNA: TGTGCCAGCAGTTTATGGGCGGGGGCGGTCGCTGAAGCTTTCTTT. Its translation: CASSLWAGAVAEAFF.

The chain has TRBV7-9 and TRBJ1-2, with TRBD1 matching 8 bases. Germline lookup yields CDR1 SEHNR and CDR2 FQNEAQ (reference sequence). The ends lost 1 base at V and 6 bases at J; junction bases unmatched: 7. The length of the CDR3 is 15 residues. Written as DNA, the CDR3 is TGTGCCAGCAGCTTAGTGGGAGGACAGGGAGATGGCTACACCTTC. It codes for CASSLVGGQGDGYTF. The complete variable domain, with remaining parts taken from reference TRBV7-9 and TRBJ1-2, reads DTGVSQNPRHKITKRGQNVTFRCDPISEHNRLYWYRQTLGQGPEFLTYFQNEAQLEKSRLLSDRFSAERPKGSFSTLEIQRTEQGDSAMYLCASSLVGGQGDGYTFGSGTRLTVV.

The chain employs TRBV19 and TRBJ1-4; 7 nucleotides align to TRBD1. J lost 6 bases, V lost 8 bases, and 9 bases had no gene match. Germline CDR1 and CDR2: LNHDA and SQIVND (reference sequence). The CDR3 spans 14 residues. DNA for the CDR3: TGTGCCAGTCTCCCGACAGGGTCGGATGAAAAACTGTTTTTT. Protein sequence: CASLPTGSDEKLFF.

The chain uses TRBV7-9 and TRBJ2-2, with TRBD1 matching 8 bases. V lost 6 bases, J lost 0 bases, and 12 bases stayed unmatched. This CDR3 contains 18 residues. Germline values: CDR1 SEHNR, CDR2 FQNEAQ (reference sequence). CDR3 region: CASSLGQGQHSNTGELFF. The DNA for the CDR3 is TGTGCCAGCAGTCTTGGACAGGGACAACACTCGAACACCGGGGAGCTGTTTTTT.

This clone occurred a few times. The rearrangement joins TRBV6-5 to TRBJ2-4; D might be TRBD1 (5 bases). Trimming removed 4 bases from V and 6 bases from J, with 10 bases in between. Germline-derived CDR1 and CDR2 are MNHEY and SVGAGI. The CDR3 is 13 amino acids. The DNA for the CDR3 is TGTGCCAGCAGTTCGGGCAGGGCAAACATTCAGTACTTC. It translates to CASSSGRANIQYF.

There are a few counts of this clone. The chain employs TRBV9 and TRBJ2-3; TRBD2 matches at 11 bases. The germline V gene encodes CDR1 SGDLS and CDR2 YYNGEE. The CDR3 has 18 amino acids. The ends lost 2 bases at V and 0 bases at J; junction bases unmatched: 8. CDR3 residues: CASSVGLAGGPSTDTQYF. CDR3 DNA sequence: TGTGCCAGCAGCGTTGGACTAGCGGGTGGACCTAGCACAGATACGCAGTATTTT.

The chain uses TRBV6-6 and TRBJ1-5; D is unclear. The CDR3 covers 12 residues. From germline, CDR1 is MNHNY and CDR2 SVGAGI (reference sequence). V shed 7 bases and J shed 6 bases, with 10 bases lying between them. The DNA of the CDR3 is TGTGCCAGCAACGAGGCTACTCAGCCCCAGCATTTT. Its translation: CASNEATQPQHF.

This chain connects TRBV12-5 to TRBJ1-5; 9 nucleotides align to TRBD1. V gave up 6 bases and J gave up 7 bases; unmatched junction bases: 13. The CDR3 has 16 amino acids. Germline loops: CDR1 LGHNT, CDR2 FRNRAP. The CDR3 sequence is CASGRWTGAQGQPQHF. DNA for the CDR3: TGTGCTAGTGGCCGATGGACAGGGGCCCAGGGGCAGCCCCAGCATTTT.

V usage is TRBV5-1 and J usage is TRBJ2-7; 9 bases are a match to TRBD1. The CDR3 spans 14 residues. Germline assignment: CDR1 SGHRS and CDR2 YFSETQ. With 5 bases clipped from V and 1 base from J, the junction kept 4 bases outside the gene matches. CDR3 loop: CASRPGTGSYEQYF. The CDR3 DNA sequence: TGCGCCAGCAGGCCCGGGACAGGGTCCTACGAGCAGTACTTC.

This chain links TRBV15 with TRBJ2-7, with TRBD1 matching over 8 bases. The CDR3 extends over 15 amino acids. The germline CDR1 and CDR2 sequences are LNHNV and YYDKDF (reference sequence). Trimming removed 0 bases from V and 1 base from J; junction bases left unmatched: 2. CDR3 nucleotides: TGTGCCACCAGCAGAGAAAGGACAGGGTCCTACGAGCAGTACTTC. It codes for CATSRERTGSYEQYF.

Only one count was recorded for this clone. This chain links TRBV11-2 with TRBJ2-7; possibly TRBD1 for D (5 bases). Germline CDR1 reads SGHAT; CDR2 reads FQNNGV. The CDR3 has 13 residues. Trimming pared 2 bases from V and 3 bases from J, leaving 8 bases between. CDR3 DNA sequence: TGTGCCAGCAGCTTAAGACAGTACTACGAGCAGTACTTC. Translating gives CASSLRQYYEQYF.

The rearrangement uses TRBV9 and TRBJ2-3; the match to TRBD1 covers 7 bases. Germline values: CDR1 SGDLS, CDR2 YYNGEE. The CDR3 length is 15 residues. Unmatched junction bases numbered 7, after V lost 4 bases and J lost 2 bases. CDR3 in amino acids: CASSMERGPTDTQYF. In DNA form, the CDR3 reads TGTGCCAGCAGCATGGAGAGGGGGCCCACAGATACGCAGTATTTT.

For the CDR3, the DNA is TGTGCCAGCAGCTTCCGGACAGGGAACTACGAGCAGTACTTC. It codes for CASSFRTGNYEQYF. The chain employs TRBV5-5 and TRBJ2-5; 8 bases align to TRBD1. Gene TRBJ2-7 matches the end of the DNA better, so the J call may be wrong. The CDR3 consists of 14 residues. CDR1 is SGHKS and CDR2 is YYEKEE in the germline V gene (reference sequence).

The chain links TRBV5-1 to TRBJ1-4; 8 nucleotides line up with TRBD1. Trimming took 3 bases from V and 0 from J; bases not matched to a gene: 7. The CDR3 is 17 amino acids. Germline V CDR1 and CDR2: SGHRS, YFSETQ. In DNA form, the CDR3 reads TGCGCCAGCAGCTCACAGGGGGGCGGCGCAACTAATGAAAAACTGTTTTTT. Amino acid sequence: CASSSQGGGATNEKLFF. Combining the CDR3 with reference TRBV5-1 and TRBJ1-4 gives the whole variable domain KAGVTQTPRYLIKTRGQQVTLSCSPISGHRSVSWYQQTPGQGLQFLFEYFSETQRNKGNFPGRFSGRQFSNSRSEMNVSTLELGDSALYLCASSSQGGGATNEKLFFGSGTQLSVL.

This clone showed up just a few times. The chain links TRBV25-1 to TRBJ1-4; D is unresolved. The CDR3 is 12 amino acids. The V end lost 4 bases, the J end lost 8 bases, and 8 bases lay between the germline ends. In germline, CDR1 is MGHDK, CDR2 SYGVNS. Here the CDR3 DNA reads TGTGCCAGCAGTGCGAGGATGGAAAAACTGTTTTTT. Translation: CASSARMEKLFF.

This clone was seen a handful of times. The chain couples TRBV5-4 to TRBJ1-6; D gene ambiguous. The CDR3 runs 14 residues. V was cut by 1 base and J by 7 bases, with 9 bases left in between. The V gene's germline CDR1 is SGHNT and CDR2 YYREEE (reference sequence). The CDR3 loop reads CASSLIARNSPLHF. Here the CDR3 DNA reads TGTGCCAGCAGCTTGATCGCTAGGAATTCACCCCTCCACTTT. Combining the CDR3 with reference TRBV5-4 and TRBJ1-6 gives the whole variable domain ETGVTQSPTHLIKTRGQQVTLRCSSQSGHNTVSWYQQALGQGPQFIFQYYREEENGRGNFPPRFSGLQFPNYSSELNVNALELDDSALYLCASSLIARNSPLHFGNGTRLTVT.

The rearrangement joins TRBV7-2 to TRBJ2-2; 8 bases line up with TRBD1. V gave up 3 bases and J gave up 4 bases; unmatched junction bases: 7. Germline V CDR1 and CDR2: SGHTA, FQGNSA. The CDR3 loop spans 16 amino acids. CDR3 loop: CASSLGRGLSTGELFF. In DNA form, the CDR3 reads TGTGCCAGCAGCTTGGGCAGGGGGCTATCCACCGGGGAGCTGTTTTTT.

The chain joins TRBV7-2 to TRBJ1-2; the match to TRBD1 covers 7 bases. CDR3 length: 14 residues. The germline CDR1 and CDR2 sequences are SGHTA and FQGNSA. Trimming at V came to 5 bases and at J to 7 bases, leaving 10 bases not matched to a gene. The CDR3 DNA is TGTGCCAGCAGCCGGGTGAAGGGGGCTCGTGGCTACACCTTC. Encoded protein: CASSRVKGARGYTF.

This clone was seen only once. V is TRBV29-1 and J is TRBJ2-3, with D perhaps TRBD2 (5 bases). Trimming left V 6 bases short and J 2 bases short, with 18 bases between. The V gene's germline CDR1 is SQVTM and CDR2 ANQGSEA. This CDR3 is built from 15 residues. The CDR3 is CSVDYEWPPTDTQYF. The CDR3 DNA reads TGCAGCGTCGACTATGAATGGCCCCCCACAGATACGCAGTATTTT.

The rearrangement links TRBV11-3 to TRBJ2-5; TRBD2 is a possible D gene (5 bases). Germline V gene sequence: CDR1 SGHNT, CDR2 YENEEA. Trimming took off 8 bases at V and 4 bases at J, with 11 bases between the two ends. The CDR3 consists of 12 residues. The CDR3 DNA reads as TGTGCCAGCCCCGGGGATGGAGAGACCCAGTACTTC. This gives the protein CASPGDGETQYF.

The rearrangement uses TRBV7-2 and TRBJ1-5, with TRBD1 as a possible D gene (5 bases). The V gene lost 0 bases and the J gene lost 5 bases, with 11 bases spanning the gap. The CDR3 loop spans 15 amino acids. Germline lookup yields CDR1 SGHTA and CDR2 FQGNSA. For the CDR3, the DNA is TGTGCCAGCAGCTTAGCTGCCTCAGGGTATCAGCCCCAGCATTTT. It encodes CASSLAASGYQPQHF.

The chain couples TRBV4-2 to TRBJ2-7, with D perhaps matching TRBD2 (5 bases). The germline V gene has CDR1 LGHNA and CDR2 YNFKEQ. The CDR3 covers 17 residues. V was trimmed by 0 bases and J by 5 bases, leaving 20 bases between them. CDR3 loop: CASSQDLIPRDRNEQYF. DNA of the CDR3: TGTGCCAGCAGCCAAGACCTGATCCCCCGGGATCGGAACGAGCAGTACTTC.

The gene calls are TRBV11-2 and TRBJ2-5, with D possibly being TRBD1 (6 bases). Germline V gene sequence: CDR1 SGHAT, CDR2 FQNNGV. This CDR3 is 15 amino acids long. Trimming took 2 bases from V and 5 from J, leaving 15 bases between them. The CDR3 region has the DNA TGTGCCAGCAGCTTAAATCCAGGGGTGGGGGAGACCCAGTACTTC. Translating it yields CASSLNPGVGETQYF.

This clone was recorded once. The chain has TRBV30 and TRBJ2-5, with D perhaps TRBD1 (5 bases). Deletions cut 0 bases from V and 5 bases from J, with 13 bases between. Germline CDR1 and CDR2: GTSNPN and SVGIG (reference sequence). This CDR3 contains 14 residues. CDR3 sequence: CAWSVKGISETQYF. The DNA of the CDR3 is TGTGCCTGGAGTGTGAAGGGGATATCCGAGACCCAGTACTTC.

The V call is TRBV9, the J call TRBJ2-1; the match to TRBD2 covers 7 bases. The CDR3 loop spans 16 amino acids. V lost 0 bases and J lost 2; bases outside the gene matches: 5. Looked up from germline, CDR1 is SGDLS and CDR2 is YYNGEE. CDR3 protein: CASSVATGLAYNEQFF. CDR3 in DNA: TGTGCCAGCAGCGTAGCAACTGGACTAGCCTACAATGAGCAGTTCTTC.